One sample yielded the 12 T cell receptor beta chains listed below, sequenced in a study of T and B cells in COVID-19 patients. TRB rearrangements were amplified by multiplex PCR with BIOMED2 TRB-A/B primers. One entry per CDR3 protein, called by TCRdb with MiXCR from the multiplex PCR reads. The sample lists approximately 13,000 distinct CDR3 sequences, 25% to 30% seen once, with 5.5% to 8.5% in the top ten. TRB was amplified from about 250-500 ng of blood genomic DNA. What was sequenced was blood. The origin of the receptors is a human donor who had recovered from COVID-19.

The table lists this clonotype with a few counts. The chain uses TRBV6-2 or TRBV6-3 and TRBJ1-5, with a possible D match to TRBD1 (5 bases). The CDR3 extends over 15 amino acids. Germline CDR1 is MNHEY and CDR2 is SVGEGT. With 6 bases removed from V and 0 bases from J, the gap between germline ends came to 12 bases. CDR3 region: CASRELGVSNQPQHF. DNA for the CDR3: TGTGCCAGCAGGGAGCTGGGGGTTAGCAATCAGCCCCAGCATTTT.

The table lists this clonotype with a few counts. The V gene is TRBV5-1, the J gene TRBJ2-7; perhaps D is TRBD1 or TRBD2 (6 bases each). Trimming pared 5 bases from V and 2 bases from J, leaving 14 bases between. Germline CDR1 SGHRS, CDR2 YFSETQ. The CDR3 covers 14 residues. CDR3 coding DNA: TGCGCCAGCAGTCCTAAGGGGGGAACCTACGAGCAGTACTTC. It specifies CASSPKGGTYEQYF.

This clonotype was seen only a few times. This chain links TRBV24-1 with TRBJ2-3; the D is unclear. The CDR3 consists of 15 residues. Germline V gene data show CDR1 as KGHDR and CDR2 as SFDVKD. V shed 2 bases and J shed 6 bases, with 14 bases lying between them. CDR3 amino acids: CATSDSTRRVDTQYF. The CDR3 nucleotides read TGTGCCACCAGTGATTCTACCCGGAGAGTGGATACGCAGTATTTT.

This clonotype turned up a few times. The chain couples TRBV27 to TRBJ1-5, with D possibly being TRBD1 (5 bases). Germline CDR1 reads MNHEY; CDR2 reads SMNVEV (reference sequence). This CDR3 contains 15 residues. Trimming cost V 2 bases and J 3 bases, with 11 bases left between them. Here the CDR3 reads CASSLLGTYNQPQHF. In DNA, the CDR3 is TGTGCCAGCAGTTTACTCGGGACGTACAATCAGCCCCAGCATTTT.

This clonotype showed up just a few times. The chain employs TRBV5-6 and TRBJ1-2; maybe TRBD1 (5 bases). Germline V lookup: CDR1 SGHDT, CDR2 YYEEEE. This CDR3 is built from 15 residues. The V end was cut by 0 bases, the J end by 7 bases, with 16 bases between. For the CDR3, the DNA is TGTGCCAGCAGCTTGGCCGGCAGGGTGGAGCCTGGCTACACCTTC. This translates into CASSLAGRVEPGYTF.

A word on this clonotype: The CDR3 end shows no conserved phenylalanine or tryptophan, and so a read error is likely. No DNA is shown, since the ends of the CDR3 on it are uncertain; the CDR3 is the one TCRdb lists. The CDR3 here is CASSELLAG. V and J are TRBV6-5 and TRBJ2-1; the table's D gene call, TRBD2, was not cross checked with the DNA. The germline gives CDR1 MNHEY, CDR2 SVGAGI. The CDR3 is 9 residues long, ends included.

For this clonotype: One base away lies a much larger clone, so this may be a sequencing read error. The chain employs TRBV15 and TRBJ2-5; D is possibly TRBD1 (6 bases). Germline CDR1 is LNHNV and CDR2 is YYDKDF (reference sequence). V was clipped by 2 bases and J by 3 bases, with 10 bases between them. The CDR3 is made up of 14 amino acids. The CDR3 DNA follows: TGTGCCACCAGCAGAAAGTACAGGGAAGAGACCCAGTACTTC. Encoded protein: CATSRKYREETQYF.

This clonotype is medium-sized. This chain connects TRBV19 to TRBJ2-1, with 13 bases that match TRBD2. The CDR3 length is 17 residues. The junction had 6 bases not matched to a gene; V was cut back by 1 base and J by 6 bases. Looked up from germline, CDR1 is LNHDA and CDR2 is SQIVND (reference sequence). The CDR3 nucleotides are TGTGCCAGTAGTATAGGTAGGGGGACTAGCGGGGTCAATGAGCAGTTCTTC. The encoded protein is CASSIGRGTSGVNEQFF.

This clonotype was observed a few times. The rearrangement links TRBV30 to TRBJ1-2; D not resolved. The CDR3 totals 12 residues. Germline V gene data show CDR1 as GTSNPN and CDR2 as SVGIG (reference sequence). The germline V and J ends were trimmed by 3 bases and 7 bases, with 12 bases remaining between them. CDR3 protein: CAWSTQASGYTF. Here the CDR3 DNA reads TGTGCCTGGAGCACCCAGGCTAGTGGCTACACCTTC.

This clonotype was found many times. The chain recombines TRBV5-6 with TRBJ2-5; 9 nucleotides align to TRBD2. Looked up from germline, CDR1 is SGHDT and CDR2 is YYEEEE. The V segment lost 4 bases and the J segment 4 bases; nucleotides outside the gene matches: 5. The CDR3 contains 14 residues. The CDR3 nucleotides read TGTGCCAGCAGCCTCAGCGGGAGGAGAGAGACCCAGTACTTC. It specifies CASSLSGRRETQYF.

The genes are TRBV6-1 and TRBJ1-5; maybe TRBD1 (5 bases). The V end was cut by 4 bases, the J end by 9 bases, with 25 bases between. Germline assignment: CDR1 MNHNS and CDR2 SASEGT. CDR3 length equals 17 residues. The chain's CDR3 is CASSASTVQIPQWPQHF. The CDR3 DNA sequence: TGTGCCAGCAGTGCGTCGACAGTCCAAATCCCCCAATGGCCCCAGCATTTT.

In this sample, this clonotype turned up a few times. The rearrangement uses TRBV6-5 and TRBJ2-5; 8 bases align to TRBD1. The CDR3 totals 16 residues. Losses at the gene ends were 6 bases for V and 4 bases for J; bases not matched to a gene: 13. Germline values: CDR1 MNHEY, CDR2 SVGAGI. The CDR3 spells CASSPGLPGGRETQYF. CDR3 DNA sequence: TGTGCCAGCAGCCCCGGGCTTCCAGGGGGCAGAGAGACCCAGTACTTC.